The 19 T cell receptor beta chains reported below all come from one sample, sequenced in a study of CD8 T cells in Susac syndrome. RNA amounts of about 0.5 to 1 ug underwent reverse transcription with random hexamers. TCRdb itself ran the immunoSEQ multiplex PCR reads through MiXCR, one entry per CDR3 protein. The sample records 120,000 or so distinct CDR3 sequences, around 94% being singletons. The sequencing sample was made of CD8+ T cells from PBMCs. These TCRs come from a human donor with Susac syndrome.

The V gene is TRBV5-8, the J gene TRBJ2-1; 8 bases fit TRBD1. Per the germline V gene, CDR1 is SGHTS and CDR2 is YDEGEE. The ends lost 4 bases at V and 4 bases at J; junction bases unmatched: 10. This CDR3 spans 16 amino acids. CDR3 region: CASSRPSTGVYNEQFF. The CDR3 DNA is TGTGCCAGCAGCCGACCCTCGACAGGGGTGTACAATGAGCAGTTCTTC.

The V and J genes are TRBV19 and TRBJ2-1; 7 nucleotides line up with TRBD1. This CDR3 has 15 residues. Trimming cost V 3 bases and J 2 bases; bases outside gene matches: 4. Per germline, CDR1 LNHDA and CDR2 SQIVND (reference sequence). This chain's CDR3 is CASSIMTGTYNEQFF. The CDR3 bases are TGTGCCAGTAGTATCATGACAGGGACCTACAATGAGCAGTTCTTC.

The chain combines TRBV9 with TRBJ2-7; D is perhaps TRBD2 (5 bases). CDR3 length: 13 residues. From germline, CDR1 is SGDLS and CDR2 YYNGEE. V was clipped by 7 bases and J by 3 bases, with 14 bases between them. The CDR3 loop reads CASGPNRGYEQYF. The CDR3 DNA reads as TGTGCCAGCGGGCCCAACCGGGGCTACGAGCAGTACTTC.

CDR3 region: CSVEATQAFF. The CDR3 bases are TGCAGCGTTGAGGCAACCCAAGCTTTCTTT. The chain carries TRBV29-1 and TRBJ1-1; no clear D gene. The CDR3 contains 10 residues. The germline gives CDR1 SQVTM, CDR2 ANQGSEA. Trimming pared 3 bases from V and 9 bases from J, leaving 8 bases between.

This chain joins TRBV7-2 and TRBJ2-5; D is possibly TRBD1 or TRBD2 (6 bases each). CDR1 SGHTA and CDR2 FQGNSA come from the germline V gene. Trimming cost V 5 bases and J 4 bases, with 17 bases left between them. The length of the CDR3 is 15 residues. The CDR3: CASSAGQEFGETQYF. The CDR3 DNA sequence: TGTGCCAGCAGCGCGGGACAAGAGTTTGGAGAGACCCAGTACTTC.

This chain uses TRBV14 with TRBJ2-3; no reliable D call. Germline V gene sequence: CDR1 SGHDN, CDR2 FVKESK. This CDR3 spans 14 amino acids. The V and J ends lost 0 bases and 2 bases respectively, with 6 bases between them. The DNA of the CDR3 is TGTGCCAGCAGCCAAGAATCCTTCACAGATACGCAGTATTTT. Encoded protein: CASSQESFTDTQYF.

V usage is TRBV2 and J usage is TRBJ1-5; D remains unclear. Per germline, CDR1 SNHLY and CDR2 FYNNEI. V lost 5 bases, J lost 0 bases, and 11 bases lay in between. This CDR3 has 15 amino acids. The CDR3, as DNA: TGTGCCAGCAGTCAAACGACGAGTAGCAATCAGCCCCAGCATTTT. Protein product: CASSQTTSSNQPQHF.

This clonotype has just one count. J is TRBJ1-2 and V is TRBV2; D is undetermined. The V end was cut by 11 bases, the J end by 3 bases, with 19 bases between. The V gene's germline CDR1 is SNHLY and CDR2 FYNNEI. This CDR3 has 14 residues. The CDR3, as DNA: TGTGCCGTCAAACCGGGTCTCTGGGACTATGGCTACACCTTC. It yields the protein CAVKPGLWDYGYTF.

The chain combines TRBV5-4 with TRBJ1-1; the D is unclear. Trimming left V 0 bases short and J 6 bases short, with 12 bases between. In germline, CDR1 is SGHNT, CDR2 YYREEE (reference sequence). The CDR3 spans 14 residues. CDR3 region: CASSLEGGSPEAFF. The CDR3 nucleotides read TGTGCCAGCAGCTTGGAGGGAGGGAGTCCTGAAGCTTTCTTT.

The J gene is TRBJ2-6, the V gene TRBV7-9, with D unclear. CDR3 length: 15 amino acids. The V and J ends lost 5 bases and 0 bases respectively, with 8 bases between them. Germline values: CDR1 SEHNR, CDR2 FQNEAQ (reference sequence). CDR3 amino acids: CASSAESSGANVLTF. In DNA, the CDR3 is TGTGCCAGCAGCGCAGAGTCCTCTGGGGCCAACGTCCTGACTTTC.

This clonotype was picked up one time. The chain's CDR3 is CASSQVASADTQYF. CDR3 bases: TGTGCCAGCAGCCAAGTCGCCTCGGCAGATACGCAGTATTTT. V usage is TRBV14 and J usage is TRBJ2-3; no clear D. Trimming removed 1 base from V and 4 bases from J, with 9 bases in between. CDR1 and CDR2 (germline): SGHDN, FVKESK. This CDR3 is 14 amino acids long.

The V and J genes are TRBV9 and TRBJ2-3; D possibly corresponds to TRBD2 (7 bases). V was clipped by 4 bases and J by 2 bases, with 17 bases between them. Per germline, CDR1 SGDLS and CDR2 YYNGEE. The CDR3 has 16 residues. The CDR3 DNA reads TGTGCCAGCAGCCCCCGGGGGGCCGGGGTCACAGATACGCAGTATTTT. This codes for CASSPRGAGVTDTQYF.

The V gene is TRBV30, the J gene TRBJ2-1; D gene unclear. Trimming cost V 0 bases and J 5 bases, with 8 bases left between them. Germline V lookup: CDR1 GTSNPN, CDR2 SVGIG (reference sequence). CDR3 length: 13 amino acids. The CDR3 bases are TGTGCCTGGAGTGTATTTGGTGACAATGAGCAGTTCTTC. Protein: CAWSVFGDNEQFF. The entire variable domain, with the rest obtained from reference TRBV30 and TRBJ2-1, is as follows: SQTIHQWPATLVQPVGSPLSLECTVEGTSNPNLYWYRQAAGRGLQLLFYSVGIGQISSEVPQNLSASRPQDRQFILSSKKLLLSDSGFYLCAWSVFGDNEQFFGPGTRLTVL.

The rearrangement joins TRBV5-1 to TRBJ2-5; D remains unclear. The V gene's germline CDR1 is SGHRS and CDR2 YFSETQ. The V end was cut by 3 bases, the J end by 5 bases, with 8 bases between. The length of the CDR3 is 12 residues. The DNA of the CDR3 is TGCGCCAGCAGCTCCCAGAGGGAGACCCAGTACTTC. Residues: CASSSQRETQYF.

The CDR3 is CASSQVVREKLFF. The CDR3, as DNA: TGCGCCAGCAGCCAAGTGGTAAGGGAAAAACTGTTTTTT. This chain uses TRBV4-1 with TRBJ1-4; D unresolved. CDR3 length: 13 amino acids. The germline gives CDR1 MGHRA, CDR2 YSYEKL. The V and J ends lost 1 base and 8 bases respectively, with 8 bases between them.

The chain combines TRBV4-2 with TRBJ2-1; TRBD1 aligns across 8 bases. The CDR3 loop spans 16 amino acids. The germline V gene has CDR1 LGHNA and CDR2 YNFKEQ. J was trimmed by 8 bases and V by 0 bases; bases with no gene match: 9. The CDR3 nucleotides are TGTGCCAGCAGCCAAGAAAGGGGCAGGGGGCGAGATGAGCAGTTCTTC. Translating it yields CASSQERGRGRDEQFF.

The genes are TRBV27 and TRBJ2-1, with D perhaps TRBD2 (6 bases). Germline V gene sequence: CDR1 MNHEY, CDR2 SMNVEV (reference sequence). V lost 2 bases, J lost 6 bases, and 11 bases lay in between. The CDR3 length is 14 residues. CDR3 protein: CASSLAGTVNEQFF. CDR3 sequence (DNA): TGTGCCAGCAGTTTAGCCGGGACTGTCAATGAGCAGTTCTTC.

The chain employs TRBV20-1 and TRBJ1-2; 8 bases align to TRBD1. The V and J ends lost 3 bases and 3 bases, in that order; junction bases with no gene match: 12. CDR3 size: 16 residues. CDR1 and CDR2 from the germline V gene are DFQATT and SNEGSKA (reference sequence). The CDR3 DNA reads TGCAGTGCTAGCGGTGGCCGGGACAGGATTTACTATGGCTACACCTTC. Its protein product is CSASGGRDRIYYGYTF.

The chain recombines TRBV9 with TRBJ1-5; D remains ambiguous. The germline V gene encodes CDR1 SGDLS and CDR2 YYNGEE. The CDR3 length is 14 residues. Trimming shortened V by 7 bases and J by 2 bases, and 13 bases separated the two germline ends. In DNA form, the CDR3 reads TGTGCCAGCTCAACGGGTCGGGGCAATCAGCCCCAGCATTTT. Its translation is CASSTGRGNQPQHF.